The clone carrying this T cell receptor beta chain was observed many times. What it binds is unknown. TCRdb reprocessed the reads with MiXCR, giving one entry per CDR3 protein. The sample comprises more than 250,000 distinct CDR3 sequences, approximately 25% of which are singletons, and 13% rests with the top ten. The source of the sample is a study of T cell repertoires in cytomegalovirus infection. For the study at large: Recently identified HLA-C-restricted and well-studied HLA-B-restricted CMV epitopes were used. Both a matching HLA type and CMV infection were indicated by public TCR beta signatures.

Study observations and caveats: The ex vivo response was dominated by HLA-C-restricted CMV-specific TCR beta clonotypes. The study identified carriers of CMV plus the relevant HLA from cumulative public TCR beta family frequency.

The CDR3 has 13 amino acids. Losses at the gene ends were 5 bases for V and 8 bases for J; bases not matched to a gene: 6. Germline V CDR1 and CDR2: SEHNR, FQNEAQ (reference sequence). The receptor's source is a human donor in good health (CMV status not recorded). Some clones in this sample may be carry-over from other donors' samples. The material sequenced was cultured PBMCs, taken from culture after CMV antigen stimulation. The V and J genes are TRBV7-9 and TRBJ1-2; TRBD1 matches 9 bases. The CDR3 sequence is CASSLQGAGGYTF. The CDR3 bases are TGTGCCAGCAGCCTACAGGGGGCCGGCGGCTACACCTTC.